One and the same sample provided the 30 T cell receptor beta chains below, sequenced in a study of blood T cell repertoires in COVID-19. Sequencing used immunoSEQ multiplex PCR; TCRdb keeps in-frame clones, though not all of them. The sample has 150,000 to 200,000 clones; approximately 79% are singletons. The sequencing input was peripheral blood. The source of these receptors is a woman between 40 and 55 years old with COVID-19, enrolled during active disease.

This clone has only a few counts. The chain is built from TRBV6-5 and TRBJ2-1; 15 nucleotides agree with TRBD2. This CDR3 region has 15 residues. Germline V gives CDR1 MNHEY, CDR2 SVGAGI. Trimming removed 6 bases from V and 12 bases from J; junction bases left unmatched: 9. The CDR3: CASSQGLAGGQGQFF. For the CDR3, the DNA is TGTGCCAGCAGCCAGGGACTAGCGGGAGGACAAGGGCAGTTCTTC.

The chain uses TRBV28 and TRBJ2-7, with D possibly matching TRBD2 (6 bases). The V gene lost 2 bases and the J gene lost 4 bases, with 18 bases spanning the gap. The CDR3 length is 16 residues. Germline V gene data show CDR1 as MDHEN and CDR2 as SYDVKM. CDR3 coding DNA: TGTGCCAGCAGTTTAATGGGCGGGACTGATAATTACGAGCAGTACTTC. Its protein is CASSLMGGTDNYEQYF. The entire variable domain, with the rest obtained from reference TRBV28 and TRBJ2-7, is as follows: DVKVTQSSRYLVKRTGEKVFLECVQDMDHENMFWYRQDPGLGLRLIYFSYDVKMKEKGDIPEGYSVSREKKERFSLILESASTNQTSMYLCASSLMGGTDNYEQYFGPGTRLTVT.

The J gene is TRBJ2-1, the V gene TRBV27; D is possibly TRBD2 (6 bases). Looked up from germline, CDR1 is MNHEY and CDR2 is SMNVEV (reference sequence). Trimming stripped 5 bases from V and 6 bases from J, with 17 bases between. This CDR3 is 15 amino acids long. CDR3 bases: TGTGCCAGCAGTGGCCGGGGGATGGTCTTCAATGAGCAGTTCTTC. It yields the protein CASSGRGMVFNEQFF.

The chain has TRBV28 and TRBJ1-1, with 7 bases that match TRBD1. The CDR3 runs 16 residues. Germline CDR1 reads MDHEN; CDR2 reads SYDVKM. J gave up 4 bases and V 2 bases, and 10 bases lay outside the gene matches. The CDR3, as DNA: TGTGCCAGCAGTTTACCTTATACAGGGGCGGTCACTGAAGCTTTCTTT. Translated: CASSLPYTGAVTEAFF. Together with reference TRBV28 and TRBJ1-1, the CDR3 gives the full variable domain: DVKVTQSSRYLVKRTGEKVFLECVQDMDHENMFWYRQDPGLGLRLIYFSYDVKMKEKGDIPEGYSVSREKKERFSLILESASTNQTSMYLCASSLPYTGAVTEAFFGQGTRLTVV.

This sequence joins TRBV18 and TRBJ1-3, with unresolved D. Trimming left V 3 bases short and J 4 bases short, with 10 bases between. This CDR3 has 14 residues. Germline loops: CDR1 KGHSH, CDR2 LQKENI. The CDR3: CASSPEVKGNTIYF. For the CDR3, the DNA is TGTGCCAGCTCACCGGAGGTAAAGGGAAACACCATATATTTT. The full variable domain, in which reference TRBV18 and TRBJ1-3 provide the parts outside the CDR3, is NAGVMQNPRHLVRRRGQEARLRCSPMKGHSHVYWYRQLPEEGLKFMVYLQKENIIDESGMPKERFSAEFPKEGPSILRIQQVVRGDSAAYFCASSPEVKGNTIYFGEGSWLTVV.

The chain combines TRBV28 with TRBJ2-7; D is perhaps TRBD2 (5 bases). In germline, CDR1 is MDHEN, CDR2 SYDVKM. Trimming removed 1 base from V and 0 bases from J, with 16 bases in between. This CDR3 is built from 17 residues. The CDR3 loop is CASSLLGRLRSSYEQYF. CDR3 DNA: TGTGCCAGCAGTTTATTAGGGCGACTAAGGAGCTCCTACGAGCAGTACTTC.

The genes are TRBV6-5 and TRBJ2-5, with 9 bases aligning to TRBD2. V lost 7 bases and J lost 5; bases outside the gene matches: 8. The germline CDR1 and CDR2 sequences are MNHEY and SVGAGI. CDR3 size: 14 residues. The CDR3 sequence is CASKRNSGSETQYF. The CDR3 coding sequence is TGTGCCAGCAAGCGTAATAGCGGGAGTGAGACCCAGTACTTC.

This clone was seen a single time. V and J are TRBV20-1 and TRBJ1-1; D is uncertain. Germline-derived CDR1 and CDR2 are DFQATT and SNEGSKA (reference sequence). This CDR3 is 11 amino acids long. V gave up 6 bases and J gave up 1 base, with 6 bases separating them. CDR3 DNA sequence: TGCAGTGCCTTCCGGAACACTGAAGCTTTCTTT. It specifies CSAFRNTEAFF.

The CDR3 nucleotides are TGTGCCAGCAGTGTACAGGGGATCCACGAGCAGTACTTC. Protein product: CASSVQGIHEQYF. The chain recombines TRBV27 with TRBJ2-7; 7 bases match TRBD1. CDR3 length: 13 amino acids. Trimming at V came to 5 bases and at J to 5 bases, leaving 6 bases not matched to a gene. The germline gives CDR1 MNHEY, CDR2 SMNVEV (reference sequence).

The V call is TRBV18, the J call TRBJ2-3, with 9 bases fitting TRBD1. From germline, CDR1 is KGHSH and CDR2 LQKENI. V shed 5 bases, J shed 5 bases, and the junction held 8 bases outside the gene matches. The CDR3 length is 15 residues. The CDR3 here is CASSEVGTGQDTQYF. The CDR3 DNA reads TGTGCCAGCTCAGAGGTCGGGACAGGGCAAGATACGCAGTATTTT.

This sequence joins TRBV18 and TRBJ2-2; maybe TRBD2 (6 bases). Trimming took off 6 bases at V and 4 bases at J, with 15 bases between the two ends. This CDR3 is built from 15 residues. Germline loops: CDR1 KGHSH, CDR2 LQKENI. The CDR3 DNA is TGTGCCAGCTCCCCGGGACTTACGGGCACCGGGGAGCTGTTTTTT. Translating gives CASSPGLTGTGELFF.

The chain uses TRBV6-6 and TRBJ1-2; D not certain. Germline V CDR1 and CDR2: MNHNY, SVGAGI (reference sequence). The ends were cut back, 6 bases at V and 1 base at J, with 9 bases in the middle. CDR3 length: 13 amino acids. As DNA, the CDR3 is TGTGCCAGCAGGAGAGGCCTTAACTATGGCTACACCTTC. Its protein is CASRRGLNYGYTF.

This chain links TRBV6-5 with TRBJ2-6; unclear D gene. The V end was cut by 9 bases, the J end by 0 bases, with 12 bases between. The CDR3 runs to 15 residues. The germline V gene has CDR1 MNHEY and CDR2 SVGAGI. The CDR3 nucleotides read TGTGCCAGTAACAGAAAAATCTCTGGGGCCAACGTCCTGACTTTC. Protein: CASNRKISGANVLTF.

The genes are TRBV6-5 and TRBJ1-4; no firm D call. Germline V gene data show CDR1 as MNHEY and CDR2 as SVGAGI. The V gene lost 8 bases and the J gene lost 3 bases, with 10 bases spanning the gap. The CDR3 spans 13 residues. CDR3 protein: CASRRTSNEKLFF. In DNA, the CDR3 is TGTGCCAGCCGGCGGACTTCTAATGAAAAACTGTTTTTT.

This chain links TRBV29-1 with TRBJ1-2, with unresolved D. The CDR3 extends over 17 amino acids. V lost 6 bases, J lost 4 bases, and 27 bases lay in between. Germline V CDR1 and CDR2: SQVTM, ANQGSEA. This chain's CDR3 is CSVHGRSGPGDTYGYTF. The CDR3 coding sequence is TGCAGCGTCCACGGGCGGAGCGGACCGGGTGATACCTATGGCTACACCTTC.

As for this clone: A read error may produce the germline difference seen at one junction end. The V gene is TRBV27, the J gene TRBJ2-1, with 10 bases that match TRBD2. Germline loops: CDR1 MNHEY, CDR2 SMNVEV (reference sequence). The CDR3 covers 15 residues. The DNA for the CDR3 is TGTGCCAGCAGTCGGACTAGCGGCTCCCACAATGAGCAGTTCTTC. Translation gives CASSRTSGSHNEQFF.

The V call is TRBV29-1, the J call TRBJ2-7, with 10 bases fitting TRBD1. Trimming at V came to 4 bases and at J to 5 bases, leaving 2 bases not matched to a gene. Germline lookup yields CDR1 SQVTM and CDR2 ANQGSEA. This CDR3 has 12 residues. The CDR3 DNA is TGCAGCGTTGTGACAGGGGGCAACGAGCAGTACTTC. Its protein is CSVVTGGNEQYF.

V is TRBV19 and J is TRBJ2-5; the match to TRBD2 covers 7 bases. The junction had 7 bases not matched to a gene; V was cut back by 5 bases and J by 4 bases. The CDR3 runs 14 residues. Germline V CDR1 and CDR2: LNHDA, SQIVND (reference sequence). In DNA, the CDR3 is TGTGCCAGTAGTCCGGCGGGGGTGTCAGAGACCCAGTACTTC. Translating gives CASSPAGVSETQYF.

The V and J genes are TRBV28 and TRBJ1-5, with 9 bases matching TRBD1. The junction had 19 bases not matched to a gene; V was cut back by 5 bases and J by 11 bases. Germline-derived CDR1 and CDR2 are MDHEN and SYDVKM. CDR3 size: 17 residues. CDR3 region: CASSRTQTGGPISSQHF. The CDR3 DNA reads as TGTGCCAGCAGTCGGACCCAGACAGGGGGGCCTATAAGTTCCCAGCATTTT. The whole variable domain, remainder taken from reference TRBV28 and TRBJ1-5, is DVKVTQSSRYLVKRTGEKVFLECVQDMDHENMFWYRQDPGLGLRLIYFSYDVKMKEKGDIPEGYSVSREKKERFSLILESASTNQTSMYLCASSRTQTGGPISSQHFGDGTRLSIL.

The genes are TRBV18 and TRBJ1-5, with 7 bases fitting TRBD1. This CDR3 has 13 amino acids. Germline V gene data show CDR1 as KGHSH and CDR2 as LQKENI. V was pared by 3 bases and J by 8 bases, with 4 bases of the junction left unmatched. The CDR3 region is CASSPGQRKPQHF. Written as DNA, the CDR3 is TGTGCCAGCTCACCGGGACAGCGAAAGCCCCAGCATTTT.

J is TRBJ2-2 and V is TRBV18, with TRBD1 matching 7 bases. Germline lookup yields CDR1 KGHSH and CDR2 LQKENI. This CDR3 is 15 amino acids long. V was pared by 3 bases and J by 3 bases, with 4 bases of the junction left unmatched. The chain's CDR3 is CASSPGQADTGELFF. CDR3 in DNA: TGTGCCAGCTCACCTGGACAGGCGGACACCGGGGAGCTGTTTTTT.

CDR3 residues: CASSIQGTDNEQFF. CDR3 DNA sequence: TGTGCCAGTAGTATTCAGGGGACCGACAATGAGCAGTTCTTC. This sequence joins TRBV19 and TRBJ2-1, with D tentatively TRBD1 (6 bases). V was shortened by 3 bases and J by 5 bases, with 11 bases between the two germline ends. Germline assignment: CDR1 LNHDA and CDR2 SQIVND (reference sequence). The CDR3 is 14 amino acids.

The chain recombines TRBV12-5 with TRBJ2-3, with 12 bases aligning to TRBD2. CDR1 LGHNT and CDR2 FRNRAP come from the germline V gene. Germline trimming cut 6 bases from V and 3 bases from J; bases unmatched to any gene: 4. CDR3 length: 15 amino acids. CDR3 DNA: TGTGCTAGTGGCCCCGGGACTAGCGGGACAGATACGCAGTATTTT. Translation gives CASGPGTSGTDTQYF. Filled out from reference TRBV12-5 and TRBJ2-3, the complete variable domain reads DARVTQTPRHKVTEMGQEVTMRCQPILGHNTVFWYRQTMMQGLELLAYFRNRAPLDDSGMPKDRFSAEMPDATLATLKIQPSEPRDSAVYFCASGPGTSGTDTQYFGPGTRLTVL.

The rearrangement joins TRBV6-5 to TRBJ1-6, with 7 bases matching TRBD1. The CDR3 spans 13 residues. V lost 5 bases to trimming and J lost 9 bases; unmatched junction nucleotides: 4. From germline, CDR1 is MNHEY and CDR2 SVGAGI. The CDR3 sequence: CASSTGETSPLHF. CDR3 DNA: TGTGCCAGCAGTACAGGGGAAACTTCACCCCTCCACTTT.

The genes are TRBV2 and TRBJ2-2; TRBD2 aligns across 13 bases. J was trimmed by 6 bases and V by 4 bases; bases with no gene match: 2. The CDR3 loop spans 15 amino acids. Germline-derived CDR1 and CDR2 are SNHLY and FYNNEI. CDR3: CASSGTSGSSGELFF. The CDR3 nucleotides are TGTGCCAGCAGTGGGACTAGCGGGAGCTCCGGGGAGCTGTTTTTT.

This clone was recorded only once. The chain combines TRBV2 with TRBJ1-1, with D possibly TRBD1 on 6 matching bases. The CDR3 spans 15 residues. Germline CDR1 reads SNHLY; CDR2 reads FYNNEI. The V gene lost 1 base and the J gene lost 11 bases, with 20 bases spanning the gap. The chain's CDR3 is CASSEGDMGLLSAFF. The CDR3 DNA is TGTGCCAGCAGTGAAGGGGACATGGGTCTCCTCTCGGCTTTCTTT.

V and J are TRBV5-4 and TRBJ1-1, with D possibly matching TRBD1 (5 bases). The germline V gene has CDR1 SGHNT and CDR2 YYREEE (reference sequence). The CDR3 covers 15 residues. The V end was cut by 5 bases, the J end by 0 bases, with 14 bases between. CDR3 sequence (DNA): TGTGCCAGCAGTGGGGGAGGGGCAATGAACACTGAAGCTTTCTTT. This codes for CASSGGGAMNTEAFF.

The chain has TRBV5-1 and TRBJ2-7; D is possibly TRBD2 (5 bases). CDR1 and CDR2 (germline): SGHRS, YFSETQ. The length of the CDR3 is 13 residues. V was pared by 1 base and J by 0 bases, with 5 bases between. CDR3 sequence: CASSLTSSYEQYF. In nucleotides, the CDR3 is TGCGCCAGCAGCTTGACTAGCTCCTACGAGCAGTACTTC.

The rearrangement uses TRBV7-3 and TRBJ2-7, with 10 bases fitting TRBD1. Germline lookup yields CDR1 SGHTA and CDR2 FQGTGA. The CDR3 sequence is 17 residues long. With V trimmed by 2 bases and J by 3 bases, 10 bases remained unmatched. CDR3 bases: TGTGCCAGCAGCTTAGACAGGGGGCCACAAACAATCTACGAGCAGTACGTC. It yields the protein CASSLDRGPQTIYEQYV.

CDR3 nucleotides: TGCAGCGGGGCGGGTGATGAGCAGTTCTTC. This encodes CSGAGDEQFF. This sequence joins TRBV29-1 and TRBJ2-1; tentative D call: TRBD2 (5 bases). The germline V gene encodes CDR1 SQVTM and CDR2 ANQGSEA. V was pared by 7 bases and J by 8 bases, with 9 bases between. The CDR3 contains 10 residues.